This is a list of T cell receptor beta chains from one sample in a study of Graves' ophthalmopathy and Graves' hyperthyroidism. TCRdb re-derived calls from the multiplex PCR reads in MiXCR, one entry per CDR3 protein. The sample contains 260,000 or so distinct CDR3 sequences, 45% to 55% of which appear only once. Sequenced: peripheral blood. Receptors were obtained from an adult man with Graves' ophthalmopathy. Each CDR3 is given with its conserved first and last residue. The D gene is left open where the match is weak. Only part of the rows carry a size: once, few, many, or a class if the clone is expanded.

clone_size	d_call	v_call	j_call	cdr3_nt	cdr3_aa
few	.	TRBV7-9	TRBJ2-7	TGTGCCAGCAGCTTAGCGGGTTTAGGGAGGATGGCTACCGAGCAGTACTTC	CASSLAGLGRMATEQYF
.	.	TRBV10-3	TRBJ1-1	TGTGCCACCCTTTGGGAGGCGCAGGGCACCGAAGCTTTCTTT	CATLWEAQGTEAFF
.	.	TRBV7-9	TRBJ1-1	TGTGCCAGCAGCTTAGCCCTGGGCCAACTGGTAGCTTTCTTT	CASSLALGQLVAFF
.	.	TRBV20-1	TRBJ1-3	TGCAGTGCCGTGGACAGCCTCTCTGGAAACACCATATATTTT	CSAVDSLSGNTIYF
.	.	TRBV12-3/TRBV12-4	TRBJ1-5	TGTGCCAGCAGTTTGCGGCGAGGAGATCAGCCCCAGCATTTT	CASSLRRGDQPQHF
.	.	TRBV11-2	TRBJ1-2	TGTGCCAGCAGCTTAGGGGCGGGGTTTGGCTACACCTTC	CASSLGAGFGYTF
few	.	TRBV25-1	TRBJ1-1	TGTGCCAGCAGTGCCCACAGCGCCGGGGGCACTGAAGCTTTCTTT	CASSAHSAGGTEAFF
.	.	TRBV20-1	TRBJ2-3	TGCAGCCACCGTAGCACAGATACGCAGTATTTT	CSHRSTDTQYF
once	TRBD1	TRBV15	TRBJ2-7	TGTGCCACCAGCAGACGTAAGACAGGGGACGAGCAGTACTTC	CATSRRKTGDEQYF
once	.	TRBV14	TRBJ2-3	TGTGCCAGCAGCCAGGATCTTTTCCGAACGCAGTATTTT	CASSQDLFRTQYF
.	.	TRBV19	TRBJ1-5	TGTGCCAGTAGTAACACAGGGTCCAGCAAGCCCCAGCATTTT	CASSNTGSSKPQHF
.	.	TRBV25-1	TRBJ2-5	TGTGCCAGTAGGCCCCGGGTTGGGTACCAAGAGACCCAGTACTTC	CASRPRVGYQETQYF
.	TRBD2	TRBV19	TRBJ2-7	TGTGCCAGTAGCTCGGTGGCGGGGGGCGCCTACGAGCAGTACTTC	CASSSVAGGAYEQYF
.	.	TRBV10-1	TRBJ1-5	TGCGCATGGAGCCTGGACAATCAGCCCCAGCATTTT	CAWSLDNQPQHF
.	TRBD2	TRBV15	TRBJ2-5	TGTGCCACCAGCCGGGGGGTGGTGTATTGGACCCAGTACTTC	CATSRGVVYWTQYF
.	.	TRBV7-8	TRBJ2-7	TGCGCCAGCAGCCATACGGTTACCTACGAGCAGTACTTC	CASSHTVTYEQYF
many	TRBD1	TRBV20-1	TRBJ1-5	TGCAGTGCGCATCCGGGACAGGGGAGTAATCAGCCCCAGCATTTT	CSAHPGQGSNQPQHF
few	.	TRBV12-3/TRBV12-4	TRBJ2-2	TGTGCCAGCAGTTTAGGGGGGGCGAGCGGGGAGCTGTTTTTT	CASSLGGASGELFF
few	TRBD1	TRBV6-5	TRBJ1-2	TGTGCCAGCAGTGATAGGACAGGGGCTAACTATGGCTACACCTTC	CASSDRTGANYGYTF
.	.	TRBV20-1	TRBJ2-2	TGCAGTGCTAGAAAGACAGGTTCGAACACCGGGGAGCTGTTTTTT	CSARKTGSNTGELFF
.	TRBD2	TRBV2	TRBJ2-5	TGTGCCAGCAGTGCCCAGACTAGCAGCTTAGAGACCCAGTACTTC	CASSAQTSSLETQYF
.	.	TRBV7-6	TRBJ2-7	TGTGCCGGCAGTGCGACAGCCGAAGCCTACGAGCAGTACTTC	CAGSATAEAYEQYF
few	.	TRBV10-2	TRBJ2-6	TGCGCCAGCAGCCCCCAAGGGTTCGGGGCCAACGTCCTGACTTTC	CASSPQGFGANVLTF
.	.	TRBV7-2	TRBJ2-7	TGTGCCAGCAGCTTAGCCGACAAATACGAGCAGTACTTC	CASSLADKYEQYF
many	.	TRBV15	TRBJ2-5	TGTGCCACCAGCAGAGATCTTCTCCTTTGGGCCCAGTACTTC	CATSRDLLLWAQYF
.	TRBD2	TRBV9	TRBJ2-2	TGTGCCAGCAGCCCGACTAGCGGGAGGTTTGACACCGGGGAGCTGTTTTTT	CASSPTSGRFDTGELFF
.	TRBD2	TRBV4-1	TRBJ2-5	TGCGCCAGCAGCCAAGAAGCCGGACTAGCGTTTGAGACCCAGTACTTC	CASSQEAGLAFETQYF
.	.	TRBV6-6	TRBJ1-5	TGTGCCAGCAGTTCCACGAGTCCTTCCCAGCCCCAGCATTTT	CASSSTSPSQPQHF